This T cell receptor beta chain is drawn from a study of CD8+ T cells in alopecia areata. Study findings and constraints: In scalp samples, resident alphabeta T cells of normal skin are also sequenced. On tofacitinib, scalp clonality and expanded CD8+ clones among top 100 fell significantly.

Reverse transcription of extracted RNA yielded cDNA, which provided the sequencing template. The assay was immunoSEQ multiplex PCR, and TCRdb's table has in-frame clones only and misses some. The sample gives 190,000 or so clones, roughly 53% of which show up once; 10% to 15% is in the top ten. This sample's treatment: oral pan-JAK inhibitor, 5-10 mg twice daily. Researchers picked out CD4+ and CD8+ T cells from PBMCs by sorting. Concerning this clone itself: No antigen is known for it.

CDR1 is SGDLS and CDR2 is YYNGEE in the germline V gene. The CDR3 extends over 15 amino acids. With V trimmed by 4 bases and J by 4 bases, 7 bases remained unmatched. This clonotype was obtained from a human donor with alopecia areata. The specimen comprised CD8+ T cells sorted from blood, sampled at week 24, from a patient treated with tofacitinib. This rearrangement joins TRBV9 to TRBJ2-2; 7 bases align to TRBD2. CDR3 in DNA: TGTGCCAGCAGCACCAGCGGGGTGGGCACCGGGGAGCTGTTTTTT. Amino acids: CASSTSGVGTGELFF.